Each of the 21 T cell receptor beta chains below was sequenced from the same sample in a study of glioma-infiltrating T cells. TCR alpha and beta CDR3 regions were amplified from RNA using iRepertoire nested multiplex PCR. Each CDR3 protein is one row after TCRdb ran MiXCR on the multiplex PCR reads. The data contain about 130,000 distinct CDR3 sequences, around 25% of them singletons. Sequencing was performed on glioma tissue, nonneoplastic brain tissue, or PBMCs (not recorded which). All receptors derive from a human donor with low-grade glioma or glioblastoma, undergoing nonglioma brain surgery, or in good health (not recorded which).

The gene calls are TRBV6-2 or TRBV6-3 and TRBJ1-4; TRBD1 is a possible D gene (6 bases). This CDR3 is built from 15 residues. From germline, CDR1 is MNHEY and CDR2 SVGEGT. V lost 0 bases, J lost 8 bases, and 13 bases lay in between. The DNA for the CDR3 is TGTGCCAGCAGTTACTCGAGCCCCAGGGGCGAAAAACTGTTTTTT. This translates into CASSYSSPRGEKLFF.

This clonotype has more than one count but fewer than ten. This sequence joins TRBV2 and TRBJ1-5, with D hard to call. Germline V gene sequence: CDR1 SNHLY, CDR2 FYNNEI. Deletions cut 5 bases from V and 3 bases from J, with 14 bases between. CDR3 length: 15 amino acids. The CDR3 spells CASSLSSEINQPQHF. The CDR3 DNA reads as TGTGCCAGCAGTTTGAGTTCGGAGATCAATCAGCCCCAGCATTTT.

As concerns this clonotype: This may be a read error: a much more frequent sequence differs by one nucleotide. The chain joins TRBV20-1 to TRBJ1-1; 7 nucleotides line up with TRBD1. This CDR3 is 12 amino acids long. V shed 4 bases and J 10 bases; nucleotides not matched to a gene: 9. Germline CDR1 DFQATT, CDR2 SNEGSKA (reference sequence). The CDR3, as DNA: TGCAGTGCTAATGAGGACAGGATATCAGCTTTCTTT. Its translation is CSANEDRISAFF.

With respect to this clonotype: Germline is not matched at one junction end, which may reflect a read error. The V gene is TRBV5-1, the J gene TRBJ2-1; D is uncertain. Germline-derived CDR1 and CDR2 are SGHRS and YFSETQ. The CDR3 consists of 13 residues. CDR3 bases: TGCGCCAGCAGTTTGGGTTTACTCAATGAGCAGTTCTTC. Its protein product is CASSLGLLNEQFF.

This clonotype has a handful of counts. The chain carries TRBV18 and TRBJ2-3; a possible D gene is TRBD1 (5 bases). CDR3 length: 14 residues. Germline V gene lookup returns CDR1 KGHSH and CDR2 LQKENI. V lost 11 bases to trimming and J lost 0 bases, with 15 bases between them. CDR3 amino acids: CAAKVGHSTDTQYF. CDR3 nucleotides: TGTGCCGCCAAAGTAGGACATAGCACAGATACGCAGTATTTT.

This clonotype has more than one count but fewer than ten. The chain combines TRBV12-3 or TRBV12-4 with TRBJ1-5; D is perhaps TRBD1 (5 bases). V was clipped by 6 bases and J by 9 bases, with 9 bases between them. The CDR3 length is 11 residues. The CDR3 DNA reads as TGTGCCAGCAGCAACAGGACGCCCCAGCATTTT. It codes for CASSNRTPQHF.

The rearrangement links TRBV20-1 to TRBJ2-1; 8 nucleotides agree with TRBD2. The CDR3 has 14 residues. Germline V gene data show CDR1 as DFQATT and CDR2 as SNEGSKA (reference sequence). The CDR3 here is CSATSGLSYNEQFF. CDR3 coding DNA: TGCAGCGCCACTAGCGGACTCTCCTACAATGAGCAGTTCTTC.

V usage is TRBV7-9 and J usage is TRBJ2-1; D gene uncertain. V was trimmed by 4 bases and J by 1 base, leaving 17 bases between them. The length of the CDR3 is 17 residues. Germline CDR1 reads SEHNR; CDR2 reads FQNEAQ (reference sequence). The CDR3 is CASSSTWSLKSYNEQFF. In nucleotides, the CDR3 is TGTGCCAGCAGCTCCACATGGTCACTTAAGTCCTACAATGAGCAGTTCTTC.

The chain combines TRBV7-7 with TRBJ2-1; D may correspond to TRBD1 or TRBD2 (6 bases each). The CDR3 runs 12 residues. Germline V gives CDR1 SSHAT, CDR2 FNYEAQ (reference sequence). The CDR3 DNA follows: TGTGCTTTAGGGGGGAGGAACAATGAGCAGTTCTTC. Translating it yields CALGGRNNEQFF.

The chain employs TRBV30 and TRBJ2-3; no firm D call. Germline CDR1 reads GTSNPN; CDR2 reads SVGIG (reference sequence). Trimming took 6 bases from V and 0 from J, leaving 16 bases between them. The CDR3 runs to 15 residues. DNA for the CDR3: TGTGCCTGTCCCCCCCAAGGAACTAGCACAGATACGCAGTATTTT. It encodes CACPPQGTSTDTQYF.

The J gene is TRBJ2-4, the V gene TRBV6-5; D perhaps matches TRBD1 (5 bases). From germline, CDR1 is MNHEY and CDR2 SVGAGI. The CDR3 is made up of 15 amino acids. V was shortened by 0 bases and J by 6 bases, with 12 bases between the two germline ends. In DNA, the CDR3 is TGTGCCAGCAGTTACTCCCCCGGGCAGGGAAACATTCAGTACTTC. Encoded protein: CASSYSPGQGNIQYF.

The CDR3 sequence: CSVAGTGVDNQPQHF. The CDR3 bases are TGCAGCGTTGCGGGGACAGGGGTTGACAATCAGCCCCAGCATTTT. The rearrangement uses TRBV29-1 and TRBJ1-5; the match to TRBD1 covers 10 bases. V lost 4 bases and J lost 3; bases outside the gene matches: 6. This CDR3 has 15 residues. Germline V gene sequence: CDR1 SQVTM, CDR2 ANQGSEA. Full variable domain (rest looked up from reference TRBV29-1 and TRBJ1-5): SAVISQKPSRDICQRGTSLTIQCQVDSQVTMMFWYRQQPGQSLTLIATANQGSEATYESGFVIDKFPISRPNLTFSTLTVSNMSPEDSSIYLCSVAGTGVDNQPQHFGDGTRLSIL.

The genes are TRBV4-1 and TRBJ1-2; tentative D call: TRBD1 (5 bases). Trimming took 0 bases from V and 8 from J, leaving 16 bases between them. CDR3 length equals 15 residues. The V gene's germline CDR1 is MGHRA and CDR2 YSYEKL. The CDR3 loop is CASSQERGPQEGYTF. The CDR3 coding sequence is TGCGCCAGCAGCCAAGAACGGGGCCCTCAGGAGGGCTACACCTTC.

Regarding this clonotype: Possible read error: a much larger clone is one base away. This sequence joins TRBV20-1 and TRBJ1-1; D is undetermined. The CDR3 runs 13 residues. Per germline, CDR1 DFQATT and CDR2 SNEGSKA (reference sequence). V lost 4 bases to trimming and J lost 5 bases, with 14 bases between them. CDR3 coding DNA: TGCAGTGCTACCTACAGTGGACTTACTGAAGCTTTCTTT. Encoded protein: CSATYSGLTEAFF.

This rearrangement joins TRBV20-1 to TRBJ1-1; the D is unclear. Per germline, CDR1 DFQATT and CDR2 SNEGSKA (reference sequence). V was trimmed by 4 bases and J by 3 bases, leaving 6 bases between them. The CDR3 runs 11 residues. Here the CDR3 DNA reads TGCAGTGCTAAGAGGGACACTGAAGCTTTCTTT. Protein sequence: CSAKRDTEAFF.

In regard to this clonotype: Germline is not matched at one junction end, which may reflect a read error. V is TRBV7-2 and J is TRBJ2-1; 8 nucleotides match TRBD2. The CDR3 has 15 amino acids. The germline CDR1 and CDR2 sequences are SGHTA and FQGNSA. Written as DNA, the CDR3 is TGTGCCAGCAGCCCAGCAGGGACTAGTGGCAATGAGCAGTCCTTC. Its protein product is CASSPAGTSGNEQSF.

This clonotype was recorded a few times. The rearrangement joins TRBV7-6 to TRBJ2-3; TRBD1 agrees at 9 bases. Germline-derived CDR1 and CDR2 are SGHVS and FNYEAQ. This CDR3 comprises 13 residues. V shed 8 bases, J shed 6 bases, and the junction held 6 bases outside the gene matches. The CDR3 here is CASSGQGFDTQYF. The CDR3 DNA is TGTGCCAGCTCGGGACAGGGATTTGATACGCAGTATTTT.

Concerning this clonotype: A single base separates this from a much larger clone, so it may be a read error. The rearrangement joins TRBV19 to TRBJ1-5, with 7 nucleotides matching TRBD1. V gave up 6 bases and J gave up 0 bases; unmatched junction bases: 8. CDR3 length: 16 amino acids. Germline V CDR1 and CDR2: LNHDA, SQIVND (reference sequence). CDR3 DNA sequence: TGTGCCAGTAGGGTCGGACAGGAGTATAGCAATCAGCCCCAGCATTTT. The encoded protein is CASRVGQEYSNQPQHF.

In its sample, this clonotype was seen many times. The chain is built from TRBV20-1 and TRBJ1-5; no clear D gene. Germline CDR1 reads DFQATT; CDR2 reads SNEGSKA (reference sequence). Trimming pared 0 bases from V and 1 base from J, leaving 10 bases between. There are 15 residues in the CDR3. CDR3 in amino acids: CSARDLRTSNQPQHF. The CDR3 DNA is TGCAGTGCTAGAGATCTCCGGACCAGCAATCAGCCCCAGCATTTT.

This clonotype has ten or more counts. The rearrangement links TRBV27 to TRBJ2-5; D is uncertain. Trimming shortened V by 6 bases and J by 5 bases, and 19 bases separated the two germline ends. Looked up from germline, CDR1 is MNHEY and CDR2 is SMNVEV (reference sequence). This CDR3 comprises 15 residues. CDR3 region: CASSPADSVVETQYF. The DNA for the CDR3 is TGTGCCAGCAGCCCGGCGGATTCGGTTGTGGAGACCCAGTACTTC.

This clonotype has just a few counts. This sequence joins TRBV6-1 and TRBJ2-7; possible D gene TRBD1, 6 bases. The CDR3 is made up of 14 amino acids. Deletions cut 5 bases from V and 5 bases from J, with 16 bases between. The V gene's germline CDR1 is MNHNS and CDR2 SASEGT. CDR3 amino acids: CASSKAHREDEQYV. Here the CDR3 DNA reads TGTGCCAGCAGTAAGGCGCACAGGGAAGACGAGCAGTACGTC.